Following are 29 T cell receptor beta chains from one sample sequenced in a study of tumor-infiltrating lymphocytes in primary liver carcinoma. Co-extracting RNA and DNA was done with roughly 17-33 mg of unsorted bulk tissue as input. From 500 ng of total RNA, TCR beta-specific cDNA was reverse-transcribed using a constant-region primer. ARM-PCR was slightly modified, and three nested multiplex PCR rounds with it gave rise to the TCR beta libraries. For around 9 cycles apiece, the opening two PCR rounds ran with TRBV1-TRBV30 forward primers and a C-beta reverse primer. TCRdb redid the calling of the multiplex PCR reads with MiXCR, one entry per CDR3 protein. The repertoire holds about 26,000 distinct CDR3 sequences, around 79% seen once, with about half in the top ten. Specimen: liver tumor tissue from sampling region 3. Documented subset: tumor region T3, left-lateral pole. The receptors come from a man in his forties or fifties with primary liver carcinoma and hepatitis B virus infection.

Notes on this clonotype: Mismatch with germline at one junction end may stem from a read error. The chain has TRBV6-6 and TRBJ2-5; possible D gene TRBD1, 5 bases. In germline, CDR1 is MNHNY, CDR2 SVGAGI (reference sequence). The CDR3 runs 13 residues. This chain's CDR3 is CASGYWQGETQYF. CDR3 sequence (DNA): TGTGCCAGCGGTTACTGGCAGGGAGAGACCCAGTACTTC.

Regarding this clonotype: Relative to the germline gene, one junction end is altered; a read error may explain this. V and J are TRBV25-1 and TRBJ1-1; D perhaps matches TRBD1 (6 bases). This CDR3 has 13 amino acids. The V gene's germline CDR1 is MGHDK and CDR2 SYGVNS. The DNA of the CDR3 is TGTGCCAGCAGGGGACACTCGAACACTGAGGCTTTCTTT. It encodes CASRGHSNTEAFF.

The J gene is TRBJ2-7, the V gene TRBV6-5; 8 bases are a match to TRBD1. The CDR3 length is 14 residues. Germline V gives CDR1 MNHEY, CDR2 SVGAGI. The trim removed 11 bases at V and 7 bases at J, leaving 16 bases unmatched. The CDR3 nucleotides read TGTGCCGGCCCCTCCAGGACAGGGTATAATGAGCAGTACTTC. It encodes CAGPSRTGYNEQYF.

This clonotype was seen once. At one boundary the junction diverges from the germline segment, which might be a read error. The rearrangement uses TRBV11-1 and TRBJ2-7; 13 nucleotides line up with TRBD2. Germline CDR1 reads SGHAT; CDR2 reads FQDESV (reference sequence). The CDR3 extends over 15 amino acids. Written as DNA, the CDR3 is TGTGTCAGCAGCTTAGGGGGACTAGCGGGACTACTTCGGTACTTC. Translation gives CVSSLGGLAGLLRYF.

For this clonotype: Compared with germline, one end of the junction differs, possibly owing to a read error. This chain connects TRBV5-1 to TRBJ2-3, with TRBD2 identical over 12 bases. The V gene's germline CDR1 is SGHRS and CDR2 YFSETQ. There are 18 residues in the CDR3. The CDR3 DNA sequence: TGCGCCAGCAGCTATTGGACTAGCGGGGACCCAGTAGGAGATACGGAGTATTTT. Its protein is CASSYWTSGDPVGDTEYF.

This clonotype appeared once. A junction boundary mismatches the germline segment, possibly from a read error. This chain joins TRBV6-6 and TRBJ2-7; 7 bases map to TRBD1. Per the germline V gene, CDR1 is MNHNY and CDR2 is SVGAGI (reference sequence). This CDR3 has 14 amino acids. The CDR3 nucleotides read TGTGCCAGCAGTGTTCTGGGACAGCATTACGAGCAGTATTTC. Translating it yields CASSVLGQHYEQYF.

This clonotype showed up just once. One end of the junction fails to match germline, which may point to a read error. This chain connects TRBV11-2 to TRBJ2-1; D gene unclear. Germline-derived CDR1 and CDR2 are SGHAT and FQNNGV. The CDR3 spans 14 residues. In nucleotides, the CDR3 is TGTGCTAGCATCTTGTACCGGCTAGTTAGTGAGCAGTTCTTC. Translated, it gives CASILYRLVSEQFF.

This clonotype occurred a few times. The junction and the germline gene differ at one end; a read error may be behind it. This sequence joins TRBV29-1 and TRBJ2-7; D perhaps matches TRBD2 (6 bases). CDR1 is SQVTM, CDR2 ANQGSEA, per germline. The CDR3 covers 12 residues. CDR3 residues: CNVTSSSYEQYF. The CDR3 bases are TGCAACGTTACTAGCAGCTCTTACGAGCAGTACTTC.

In the case of this clonotype: The junction shows a germline mismatch at one end, possibly a read error. The chain has TRBV11-2 and TRBJ2-2; a possible D gene is TRBD2 (6 bases). The CDR3 consists of 17 residues. CDR1 SGHAT and CDR2 FQNNGV come from the germline V gene. The CDR3 bases are TGTGCCAGTAGCTTAGCATTAGGAGGGGCGAACACCGGGGGACTGCTTTTT. Translating gives CASSLALGGANTGGLLF.

Points on this clonotype: At one boundary the junction diverges from the germline segment, which might be a read error. CDR3 region: CARNHRTADTQYF. The DNA for the CDR3 is TGCGCCAGGAACCACAGAACGGCAGATACGCAGTATTTT. The J gene is TRBJ2-3, the V gene TRBV11-2; D gene unclear. The CDR3 covers 13 residues. CDR1 and CDR2 from the germline V gene are SGHAT and FQNNGV.

About this clonotype itself: In this CDR3 the conserved last residue, phenylalanine or tryptophan, is missing, so a read error is likely. The rearrangement links TRBV11-2 to TRBJ2-5, with D tentatively TRBD1 or TRBD2 (5 bases each). Looked up from germline, CDR1 is SGHAT and CDR2 is FQNNGV. V was pared by 5 bases and J by 7 bases, with 23 bases between. CDR3 length: 16 amino acids. In DNA, the CDR3 is TGTGCCAGCAGCCAAACTCCTGGCTGGGGGAAGGGGACCCAGTACTTA. Protein product: CASSQTPGWGKGTQYL.

Notes on this clonotype: Mismatch with germline at one junction end may stem from a read error. This chain connects TRBV5-5 to TRBJ2-3; D unclear. Germline values: CDR1 SGHKS, CDR2 YYEKEE (reference sequence). The CDR3 spans 15 residues. The CDR3 is CDSSLHQAPADTQYF. In DNA form, the CDR3 reads TGTGACAGCAGCTTGCATCAGGCGCCCGCAGATACGCAGTACTTT.

Regarding this clonotype: Germline and junction disagree at one end, which may indicate a read error. The J gene is TRBJ1-4, the V gene TRBV11-2; D gene uncertain. The CDR3 runs 16 residues. Germline V gene lookup returns CDR1 SGHAT and CDR2 FQNNGV. CDR3 sequence: CASSNTPGGTNEKLPF. The CDR3 region has the DNA TGTGCCAGCAGCAATACTCCAGGAGGAACAAATGAAAAACTGCCTTTT.

Within the sample, this clonotype is large. The rearrangement joins TRBV11-2 to TRBJ1-4; the D is unclear. Germline CDR1 reads SGHAT; CDR2 reads FQNNGV. This CDR3 region has 11 residues. V was clipped by 1 base and J by 14 bases, with 8 bases between them. The CDR3 sequence: CASSLVSELFF. DNA of the CDR3: TGTGCCAGCAGCTTAGTGAGCGAGCTGTTTTTT. Full variable domain (missing parts from reference TRBV11-2 and TRBJ1-4): EAGVAQSPRYKIIEKRQSVAFWCNPISGHATLYWYQQILGQGPKLLIQFQNNGVVDDSQLPKDRFSAERLKGVDSTLKIQPAKLEDSAVYLCASSLVSELFFGSGTQLSVL.

This clonotype was seen only once. This sequence joins TRBV21-1 and TRBJ2-3; the DNA was not used to check the table's D call, TRBD2. TRBV21-1 is flagged as a pseudogene. This CDR3 has 22 residues. Here the CDR3 DNA reads TGTGCCAGCAGCCTCCCGGCCCCCGTGACTAGCGGGAGAAGCACACGCGCAGATACGCAGTATTTT. Translated: CASSLPAPVTSGRSTRADTQYF.

Concerning this clonotype: Because it lacks the conserved phenylalanine or tryptophan at the end, this CDR3 is likely a read error. CDR3 in DNA: TGTGCCAGCAGCCATACCCCTGGCGGAGGGAAAGAGACCCAGTACTTA. It is translated as CASSHTPGGGKETQYL. The rearrangement joins TRBV11-2 to TRBJ2-5, with D perhaps TRBD2 (6 bases). Germline V lookup: CDR1 SGHAT, CDR2 FQNNGV. CDR3 size: 16 residues. Trimming pared 5 bases from V and 3 bases from J, leaving 19 bases between.

The CDR3 protein is CASSLGGTALGGYTF. CDR3 DNA sequence: TGTGCCAGCAGCTTAGGTGGGACAGCCCTAGGAGGCTACACCTTC. The V call is TRBV11-2, the J call TRBJ1-2, with TRBD1 matching over 7 bases. Germline CDR1 is SGHAT and CDR2 is FQNNGV. Trimming cost V 1 base and J 8 bases; bases outside gene matches: 10. This CDR3 has 15 amino acids.

This clonotype has just one count. A much larger clone lies one base from this, so it may be a read error. This sequence joins TRBV5-5 and TRBJ1-6; D is unresolved. The CDR3 is 14 residues long. Per the germline V gene, CDR1 is SGHKS and CDR2 is YYEKEE (reference sequence). CDR3 bases: TGTGTCAGCGGCTTGGACGCCAGTAATTCACCCCTCCACTTT. The encoded protein is CVSGLDASNSPLHF.

As regards this clonotype: Since a much larger clone is just one base distant, this may be a read error. This chain links TRBV5-4 with TRBJ2-5, with a weak D call TRBD1 (5 bases). The CDR3 has 14 amino acids. Germline CDR1 SGHNT, CDR2 YYREEE (reference sequence). Trimming stripped 4 bases from V and 5 bases from J, with 15 bases between. The CDR3 region is CASSGGAEWETQYF. CDR3 bases: TGTGCCAGCAGCGGTGGGGCAGAATGGGAGACCCAGTACTTC.

V usage is TRBV29-1 and J usage is TRBJ2-3; the match to TRBD2 covers 13 bases. The length of the CDR3 is 15 residues. The V gene's germline CDR1 is SQVTM and CDR2 ANQGSEA. The CDR3 loop is CNAWTSGSVIDTQYF. DNA of the CDR3: TGCAATGCCTGGACTAGCGGGAGTGTAATAGATACGCAGTATTTT.

Comment on this clonotype: One junction end disagrees with the germline gene, perhaps due to a read error. The J gene is TRBJ2-2, the V gene TRBV4-3; D unresolved. Germline CDR1 LGHNA, CDR2 YSLEER. CDR3 length: 16 amino acids. Here the CDR3 DNA reads TGCGCCAGCAGCCAAAACCTGGAAGGAAACCCCGGAGAGCTGTTTTTT. Its protein product is CASSQNLEGNPGELFF.

This clonotype was observed a handful of times. It is likely a read error, because the conserved phenylalanine at the end of the CDR3 is missing. The V gene is TRBV11-2, the J gene TRBJ2-1; D perhaps matches TRBD2 (5 bases). The germline V gene encodes CDR1 SGHAT and CDR2 FQNNGV. This CDR3 is 13 amino acids long. V lost 0 bases, J lost 9 bases, and 9 bases lay in between. CDR3 nucleotide sequence: TGTGCCAGCAGCTTAGAGGTGGGAGCTGAGCAGTTCCTC. It codes for CASSLEVGAEQFL.

This clonotype has a count of ten or more. V usage is TRBV5-6 and J usage is TRBJ1-2, with 7 bases identical to TRBD1. This CDR3 spans 15 amino acids. CDR1 and CDR2 (germline): SGHDT, YYEEEE. Unmatched junction bases numbered 10, after V lost 4 bases and J lost 4 bases. This CDR3 reads CASSMSPGGGYGYTF. DNA of the CDR3: TGTGCCAGCAGCATGAGTCCAGGGGGTGGCTATGGCTACACCTTC.

A word on this clonotype: One end of the junction fails to match germline, which may point to a read error. The chain employs TRBV11-2 and TRBJ2-5, with 11 bases matching TRBD2. This CDR3 comprises 16 residues. The germline V gene encodes CDR1 SGHAT and CDR2 FQNNGV. This CDR3 is CASSQTPSGGKDTQYF. The DNA of the CDR3 is TGTGCTAGTAGCCAAACTCCTAGCGGGGGGAAAGATACCCAGTACTTC.

This clonotype came up a few times. V usage is TRBV20-1 and J usage is TRBJ1-5, with TRBD1 as a possible D gene (5 bases). V was trimmed by 6 bases and J by 4 bases, leaving 13 bases between them. This CDR3 region has 13 residues. CDR1 and CDR2 from the germline V gene are DFQATT and SNEGSKA (reference sequence). CDR3 nucleotides: TGCAGTGCAGGGGATAGGCCGAATCAGCCCCAGCATTTT. It specifies CSAGDRPNQPQHF.

This clonotype is medium-sized by share. The rearrangement uses TRBV4-3 and TRBJ2-3, with D unclear. The ends were cut back, 3 bases at V and 3 bases at J, with 13 bases in the middle. Germline V lookup: CDR1 LGHNA, CDR2 YSLEER. The CDR3 has 15 amino acids. The CDR3, as DNA: TGCGCCAGCAGCCACCAACGAGAAGAAACAGATACGCAGTATTTT. The encoded protein is CASSHQREETDTQYF.

This chain joins TRBV12-3 or TRBV12-4 and TRBJ2-4, with D perhaps TRBD1 (5 bases). This CDR3 contains 18 residues. V shed 2 bases and J shed 5 bases, with 22 bases lying between them. CDR3 DNA: TGTGCCAGCAGTTTATGGGGTGGGGCGGACACAGCAGAAAACATTCAGTACTTC. This gives the protein CASSLWGGADTAENIQYF.

The CDR3 bases are TGTGCCAGCGGCATTATACAGGGGGCCATACATAACGAGCAGTACTTC. Translating it yields CASGIIQGAIHNEQYF. This chain connects TRBV11-2 to TRBJ2-7, with 9 bases fitting TRBD1. The CDR3 has 16 amino acids. Germline CDR1 and CDR2: SGHAT and FQNNGV. The junction had 16 bases not matched to a gene; V was cut back by 8 bases and J by 5 bases. Full variable domain (rest looked up from reference TRBV11-2 and TRBJ2-7): EAGVAQSPRYKIIEKRQSVAFWCNPISGHATLYWYQQILGQGPKLLIQFQNNGVVDDSQLPKDRFSAERLKGVDSTLKIQPAKLEDSAVYLCASGIIQGAIHNEQYFGPGTRLTVT.

On this clonotype itself: Given a much more abundant clone one base away, this may be a read error. The chain employs TRBV19 and TRBJ2-2; possibly TRBD1 or TRBD2 for D (5 bases each). The CDR3 runs to 15 residues. From germline, CDR1 is LNHDA and CDR2 SQIVND (reference sequence). CDR3 bases: TGTGCCAGTAGTATGTACGGGACGGGCACCGTGGAGCTGTTTTTT. Translating gives CASSMYGTGTVELFF.